The present T cell receptor (beta chain) was sequenced within a study of blood T cell repertoires in COVID-19. The germline gives CDR1 SGHRS, CDR2 YFSETQ. This CDR3 has 16 residues. The trim removed 0 bases at V and 0 bases at J, leaving 4 bases unmatched. Per the original methods: Amplification of reference gene primers provided the estimated nucleated cell counts. TCRdb keeps only in-frame clones here, not all; method: immunoSEQ multiplex PCR. V and J calls and clone size are copied from that table; D and trimming were computed from the DNA. This table has about 110,000 clones, more than 70% appearing once.

V usage is TRBV5-1 and J usage is TRBJ2-3, with 7 positions matching TRBD2. The sample was peripheral blood. This TCR derives from a man in his fifties with active or convalescent COVID-19. The CDR3 protein is CASSLELAVSTDTQYF. In DNA form, the CDR3 reads TGCGCCAGCAGCTTGGAGCTAGCGGTTAGCACAGATACGCAGTATTTT.